This T cell receptor beta chain was observed in a study of blood T cell repertoires in COVID-19. Study information: Samples of COVID-19 (acute and convalescent) were obtained from the United States, Italy and Spain. Nucleic acid was either cDNA or gDNA, and it came from T cells, B-cell-depleted T cells, or PBMCs.

Authors' analysis steps: It was from reference gene primer amplification that nucleated cell counts were estimated. Profiling relied on immunoSEQ multiplex PCR, and the TCRdb table lists in-frame clones only, not all of them. The V and J calls and the clone size are those of that table, but D and trimming were determined from the DNA. Of fewer than 80,000 clones detected, around nine tenths appear once; the ten largest clones hold approximately 0.99%. The CDR3 totals 13 residues. Germline CDR1 and CDR2: KGHDR and SFDVKD. Unmatched junction bases numbered 2, after V lost 4 bases and J lost 5 bases. Source material: peripheral blood. This receptor was taken from a man aged 70-80 years with acute or convalescent COVID-19. The chain links TRBV24-1 to TRBJ1-1; TRBD1 agrees at 8 bases. CDR3 coding DNA: TGTGCCACCAGTGAGGGGACAGGAACTGAAGCTTTCTTT. Protein sequence: CATSEGTGTEAFF.